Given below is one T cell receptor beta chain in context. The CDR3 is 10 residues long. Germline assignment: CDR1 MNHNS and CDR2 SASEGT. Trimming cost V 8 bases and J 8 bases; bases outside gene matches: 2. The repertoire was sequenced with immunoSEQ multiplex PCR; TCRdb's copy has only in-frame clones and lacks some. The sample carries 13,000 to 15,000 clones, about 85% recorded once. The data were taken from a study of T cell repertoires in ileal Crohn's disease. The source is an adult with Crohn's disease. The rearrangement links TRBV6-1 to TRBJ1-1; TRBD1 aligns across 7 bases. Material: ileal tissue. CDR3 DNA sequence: TGTGCCAGCGCGACAGGGGAAGCTTTCTTT. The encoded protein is CASATGEAFF.